This T cell receptor (beta chain) derives from a study of patients and donors after allogeneic stem cell transplantation. V lost 2 bases and J 4 bases, leaving 9 bases between the germline ends. CDR3 length equals 14 residues. Germline CDR1 is SGHTA and CDR2 is FQGTGA. One entry per CDR3 protein, called by TCRdb with MiXCR from the RT-PCR reads. In the table there are approximately 200,000 distinct CDR3 sequences, less than 45% of which are singletons. This clonotype was seen more than once but under ten times. The sample taken for sequencing was blood, either unsorted or a sorted T cell fraction (not recorded which). The TCR was taken from a human donor who was either an allogeneic HSCT recipient or a stem cell or donor lymphocyte infusion donor (not recorded which). It is not recorded whose cells these are; they may come from a transplant donor. This chain links TRBV7-3 with TRBJ1-5, with unresolved D. CDR3 region: CASSLEQLNQPQHF. DNA for the CDR3: TGTGCCAGCAGCTTAGAACAGCTTAATCAGCCCCAGCATTTT.